The 20 T cell receptor beta chains below all came from one sample that was sequenced in a study of OX40 agonist ivuxolimab in advanced cancers. Repertoires were generated with immunoSEQ multiplex PCR, while TCRdb's copy carries only in-frame clones and drops some. This table holds tens of thousands of clones, 84% found once. The sample consisted of CD4+ or CD8+ T cells sorted from blood, taken in a trial of the OX40 agonist ivuxolimab. All receptors come from an adult with an advanced solid tumor such as melanoma, head and neck, liver or kidney cancer.

The chain couples TRBV10-2 to TRBJ2-7; D not resolved. Per germline, CDR1 WSHSY and CDR2 SAAADI. The CDR3 consists of 13 residues. V was clipped by 2 bases and J by 5 bases, with 10 bases between them. The CDR3 reads CASSEAGIHEQYF. CDR3 sequence (DNA): TGCGCCAGCAGTGAGGCAGGAATCCACGAGCAGTACTTC.

This rearrangement joins TRBV10-1 to TRBJ1-3; D unclear. Trimming removed 6 bases from V and 0 bases from J, with 6 bases in between. Germline assignment: CDR1 WNHNN and CDR2 SYGVQD (reference sequence). This CDR3 region has 13 residues. The CDR3 coding sequence is TGCGCCAGCAGGAGTGGCTCTGGAAACACCATATATTTT. As protein: CASRSGSGNTIYF.

The chain employs TRBV6-5 and TRBJ2-7; 7 bases are a match to TRBD1. CDR1 MNHEY and CDR2 SVGAGI come from the germline V gene. V trimming: 6 bases; J trimming: 3 bases; junction bases outside the gene matches: 8. This CDR3 has 14 amino acids. CDR3 bases: TGTGCCAGCAGGGGACAGATAAAAGTCTACGAGCAGTACTTC. Its protein product is CASRGQIKVYEQYF.

This chain joins TRBV7-8 and TRBJ2-2; 9 bases are shared with TRBD2. V was pared by 3 bases and J by 1 base, with 0 bases of the junction left unmatched. Germline-derived CDR1 and CDR2 are SGHVS and FQNEAQ. The CDR3 is 15 residues long. In DNA form, the CDR3 reads TGTGCCAGCAGCTTGACTAGCGGGAACACCGGGGAGCTGTTTTTT. This gives the protein CASSLTSGNTGELFF.

Only a few counts were recorded for this clone. The rearrangement joins TRBV19 to TRBJ2-2; 14 bases line up with TRBD2. V lost 5 bases, J lost 5 bases, and 13 bases stayed unmatched. The CDR3 has 19 residues. In germline, CDR1 is LNHDA, CDR2 SQIVND (reference sequence). Here the CDR3 reads CASSPTGLAGGRGTGELFF. CDR3 nucleotide sequence: TGTGCCAGTAGTCCAACAGGACTAGCGGGAGGCCGGGGGACCGGGGAGCTGTTTTTT.

The chain uses TRBV5-4 and TRBJ2-5; TRBD1 agrees at 8 bases. Germline V lookup: CDR1 SGHNT, CDR2 YYREEE (reference sequence). Germline trimming cut 3 bases from V and 7 bases from J; bases unmatched to any gene: 5. This CDR3 region has 13 residues. The CDR3 sequence is CASSSDRERTQYF. CDR3 in DNA: TGTGCCAGCAGCTCGGACAGGGAAAGGACCCAGTACTTC.

V usage is TRBV5-6 and J usage is TRBJ2-7, with 7 bases matching TRBD1. Germline V gene lookup returns CDR1 SGHDT and CDR2 YYEEEE. The V segment lost 4 bases and the J segment 3 bases; nucleotides outside the gene matches: 7. The CDR3 is 14 amino acids. Written as DNA, the CDR3 is TGTGCCAGCAGCATCGGGACAGTAGGCTACGAGCAGTACTTC. This gives the protein CASSIGTVGYEQYF.

This clone was observed a few times. The CDR3: CATRTVFEQYF. As DNA, the CDR3 is TGTGCCACCCGGACAGTTTTCGAGCAGTACTTC. The rearrangement uses TRBV2 and TRBJ2-7; perhaps TRBD1 as D (6 bases). Trimming left V 10 bases short and J 6 bases short, with 13 bases between. CDR1 is SNHLY, CDR2 FYNNEI, per germline. CDR3 size: 11 residues.

This sequence joins TRBV28 and TRBJ1-5; no reliable D call. Deletions cut 3 bases from V and 0 bases from J, with 9 bases between. Germline V lookup: CDR1 MDHEN, CDR2 SYDVKM. This CDR3 comprises 15 residues. The CDR3 coding sequence is TGTGCCAGCAGTTTCGGGTCGTATAGCAATCAGCCCCAGCATTTT. Its protein is CASSFGSYSNQPQHF.

The CDR3 region is CASSFGGTTSYEQYF. The CDR3 DNA reads as TGTGCCAGCAGCTTTGGAGGAACTACCTCCTACGAGCAGTACTTC. J is TRBJ2-7 and V is TRBV7-3; D might be TRBD2 (5 bases). The CDR3 is 15 amino acids. With 3 bases removed from V and 0 bases from J, the gap between germline ends came to 12 bases. Germline lookup yields CDR1 SGHTA and CDR2 FQGTGA.

This clone was picked up one time. The V gene is TRBV15, the J gene TRBJ2-7; TRBD1 might be the D (6 bases). In germline, CDR1 is LNHNV, CDR2 YYDKDF (reference sequence). The CDR3 covers 12 residues. Trimming removed 4 bases at V and 3 bases at J, with 7 bases between. In DNA form, the CDR3 reads TGTGCCACCAGCAAACAGGGCTACGAGCAGTACTTC. Its translation is CATSKQGYEQYF.

This clone was detected a few times. The gene calls are TRBV6-6 and TRBJ2-2, with 10 bases fitting TRBD1. V dropped 6 bases and J dropped 4; count of bases not matched to a gene: 2. The length of the CDR3 is 14 residues. CDR1 MNHNY and CDR2 SVGAGI come from the germline V gene (reference sequence). CDR3 residues: CASRRTGGTGELFF. In DNA, the CDR3 is TGTGCCAGCAGGCGGACAGGGGGCACCGGGGAGCTGTTTTTT.

The V and J genes are TRBV9 and TRBJ2-3; D not resolved. V shed 3 bases and J shed 3 bases, with 8 bases lying between them. From germline, CDR1 is SGDLS and CDR2 YYNGEE. The CDR3 is 13 amino acids. This chain's CDR3 is CASSESLTDTQYF. CDR3 nucleotide sequence: TGTGCCAGCAGCGAGAGCCTAACAGATACGCAGTATTTT.

The chain has TRBV11-3 and TRBJ1-2; 7 positions match TRBD1. The CDR3 sequence is 14 residues long. Germline V gives CDR1 SGHNT, CDR2 YENEEA. Unmatched junction bases numbered 7, after V lost 5 bases and J lost 4 bases. Written as DNA, the CDR3 is TGTGCCAGCAGCCTAAGACAGGGTGTCTATGGCTACACCTTC. Translation: CASSLRQGVYGYTF. The variable domain in full, completed from reference TRBV11-3 and TRBJ1-2, reads EAGVVQSPRYKIIEKKQPVAFWCNPISGHNTLYWYLQNLGQGPELLIRYENEEAVDDSQLPKDRFSAERLKGVDSTLKIQPAELGDSAVYLCASSLRQGVYGYTFGSGTRLTVV.

This chain uses TRBV5-4 with TRBJ2-5, with D possibly being TRBD2 (6 bases). V lost 0 bases and J lost 5, with 11 bases in between. The CDR3 is 14 amino acids. Germline V gene lookup returns CDR1 SGHNT and CDR2 YYREEE (reference sequence). CDR3 in DNA: TGTGCCAGCAGCTTGGTGGGAGGCGGTGAGACCCAGTACTTC. Translating gives CASSLVGGGETQYF.

This chain links TRBV6-5 with TRBJ1-6, with 8 positions matching TRBD1. The CDR3 covers 14 residues. V lost 6 bases, J lost 9 bases, and 7 bases stayed unmatched. The germline V gene has CDR1 MNHEY and CDR2 SVGAGI. CDR3 region: CASRQGDVFSPLHF. The CDR3 DNA reads TGTGCCAGCAGACAGGGGGACGTTTTTTCACCCCTCCACTTT.

V gene TRBV7-6 combines with J gene TRBJ2-2; possible D gene TRBD2, 5 bases. V was trimmed by 4 bases and J by 3 bases, leaving 6 bases between them. The germline CDR1 and CDR2 sequences are SGHVS and FNYEAQ. The CDR3 is 13 amino acids. The CDR3 DNA sequence: TGTGCCAGCAGCTGGCGGGACACCGGGGAGCTGTTTTTT. Translated: CASSWRDTGELFF.

The CDR3, as DNA: TGTGCCAGCAGTGAAATGGCTAGCACGGAGACCCAGTACTTC. Translating gives CASSEMASTETQYF. The rearrangement uses TRBV2 and TRBJ2-5; the D gene is possibly TRBD2 (5 bases). Germline lookup yields CDR1 SNHLY and CDR2 FYNNEI. V lost 2 bases and J lost 5, with 12 bases in between. The CDR3 runs 14 residues.

This clone has a handful of counts. The chain joins TRBV28 to TRBJ1-2; D is perhaps TRBD1 (5 bases). Germline loops: CDR1 MDHEN, CDR2 SYDVKM. This CDR3 contains 12 residues. With 6 bases removed from V and 8 bases from J, the gap between germline ends came to 13 bases. CDR3 nucleotide sequence: TGTGCCAGCAGCCAGGGAGACATGGGCTACACCTTC. This encodes CASSQGDMGYTF.

To note about this clone: One end of the junction varies from germline; a read error may be responsible. The chain couples TRBV30 to TRBJ2-7; 9 nucleotides match TRBD1. The CDR3 runs to 14 residues. Germline V lookup: CDR1 GTSNPN, CDR2 SVGIG (reference sequence). The CDR3 loop reads CAWRTGGSSFEQYF. As DNA, the CDR3 is TGTGCCTGGAGAACAGGGGGCTCTTCCTTCGAGCAGTACTTC.